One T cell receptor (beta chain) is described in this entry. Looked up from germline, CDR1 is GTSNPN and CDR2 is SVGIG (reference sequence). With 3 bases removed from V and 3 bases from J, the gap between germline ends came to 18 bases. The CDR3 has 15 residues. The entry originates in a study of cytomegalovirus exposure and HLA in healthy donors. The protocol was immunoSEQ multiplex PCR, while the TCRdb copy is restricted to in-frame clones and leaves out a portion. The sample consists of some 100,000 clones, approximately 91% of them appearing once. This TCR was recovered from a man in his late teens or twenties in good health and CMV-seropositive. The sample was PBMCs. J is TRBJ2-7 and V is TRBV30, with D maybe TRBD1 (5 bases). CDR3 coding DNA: TGTGCCTGGAGGGGGTCAGGGATAGGTCGCTACGAGCAGTACTTC. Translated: CAWRGSGIGRYEQYF.